The rows below give T cell receptor beta chains drawn from one sample of a study of blood T cell repertoires in COVID-19. The table came from immunoSEQ multiplex PCR; TCRdb's copy has only in-frame clones and leaves some out. The top ten clones hold 1% to 1.5% of a sample with approximately 160,000 clones, around 85% of them seen once. What was sequenced was peripheral blood. Receptors were obtained from a man aged 55 to 70 who had recovered from COVID-19. Both conserved end residues are part of each CDR3. A D gene is named only where the DNA matches it firmly. For some rows the clone size is stated as once, few or many, or as a class when expanded; others skip it.

clone_size	j_call	v_call	d_call	cdr3_nt	cdr3_aa
NA	TRBJ2-7	TRBV3-1/TRBV3-2	NA	TGTGCCAGCAGCCAAAGCACCGTGTACGAGCAGTACTTC	CASSQSTVYEQYF
NA	TRBJ1-5	TRBV19	NA	TGTGCCAGTAGTATGCGGGGGTACAATCAGCCCCAGCATTTT	CASSMRGYNQPQHF
NA	TRBJ2-7	TRBV5-5	TRBD2	TGTGCCAGCAGCTTACGGAGCGGGGGGGTGACCTACGAGCAGTACTTC	CASSLRSGGVTYEQYF
NA	TRBJ1-1	TRBV12-5	TRBD1	TGTGCTAGTGGTTGGACAGGGAACACTGAAGCTTTCTTT	CASGWTGNTEAFF
NA	TRBJ2-1	TRBV18	NA	TGTGCCAGCTCACCCTTCCTCAGCTCCTACAATGAGCAGTTCTTC	CASSPFLSSYNEQFF
NA	TRBJ2-7	TRBV25-1	NA	TGTGCCAGCAGTGACCGAGAAGCGACAGTCTACGAGCAGTACTTC	CASSDREATVYEQYF
NA	TRBJ1-1	TRBV9	TRBD1	TGTGCCAGCAGCGTAGCTCAGGGGGTTGGGGAAACTGAAGCTTTCTTT	CASSVAQGVGETEAFF
NA	TRBJ1-2	TRBV9	NA	TGTGCCAGCAGCGTAGCCAGGGAACTATGGTCGCGCCTATCGTATGGCTACACCTTC	CASSVARELWSRLSYGYTF
NA	TRBJ1-3	TRBV24-1	NA	TGTGCCACCAGTGACTCGACGGACTCCTCTGGAAACACCATATATTTT	CATSDSTDSSGNTIYF
few	TRBJ1-4	TRBV6-2/TRBV6-3	NA	TGTGCCAGCAGTTACGGCGGAGAAGAAGAAAAACTGTTTTTT	CASSYGGEEEKLFF
NA	TRBJ2-4	TRBV11-3	NA	TGTGCCAGCAGCTTAGAAGGGACTCCGAATTCTATTCAGTACTTC	CASSLEGTPNSIQYF
NA	TRBJ1-4	TRBV7-9	NA	TGTGCCAGCAGCTTATTGTCGGGTAATGAAAAACTGTTTTTT	CASSLLSGNEKLFF
NA	TRBJ2-1	TRBV11-3	NA	TGTGCCAGCAGCTTTAAGGGGAATGAGCAGTTCTTC	CASSFKGNEQFF
NA	TRBJ2-5	TRBV7-3	TRBD2	TGTGCCAGCAGCTTACTGGCGGGGGGGCCTCAAGAGACCCAGTACTTC	CASSLLAGGPQETQYF
NA	TRBJ1-6	TRBV11-2	TRBD1	TGTGCCAGCAGCACAGGGACAGCGCGAAGTATCCCCCTCCACTTT	CASSTGTARSIPLHF
once	TRBJ1-5	TRBV12-3/TRBV12-4	NA	TGTGCCAGCGACAGGACAGCCGGTCAGCCCCAGCATTTT	CASDRTAGQPQHF
NA	TRBJ2-3	TRBV6-6	TRBD1	TGTGCCAGCAGTTACGGAACAGGGGGCACAGATACGCAGTATTTT	CASSYGTGGTDTQYF
NA	TRBJ2-2	TRBV6-6	NA	TGTGCCAGCAGTTACCAGACGAACACCGGGGAGCTGTTTTTT	CASSYQTNTGELFF
once	TRBJ1-1	TRBV19	TRBD1	TGTGCCAGCCTCCGACAGGGTATGAACACTGAAGCTTTCTTT	CASLRQGMNTEAFF
few	TRBJ1-5	TRBV3-1/TRBV3-2	TRBD1	TGTGCCAGCAGCCCCGGACAGGGTCAACCGCCCCAGCATTTT	CASSPGQGQPPQHF
NA	TRBJ1-2	TRBV3-1/TRBV3-2	NA	TGTGCCAGCAGCTTTCAGGATAACTATGGCTACACCTTC	CASSFQDNYGYTF
NA	TRBJ2-7	TRBV7-6	NA	TGTGCCAGCAGCCCACGCAGGGGCACAGGATACGAGCAGTACTTC	CASSPRRGTGYEQYF
NA	TRBJ1-4	TRBV15	TRBD1	TGTGCCACCAGCAGAGGACAGGGGGATGAAAAACTGTTTTTT	CATSRGQGDEKLFF
once	TRBJ1-2	TRBV9	NA	TGTGCCAGCAGCGTAGCAGGGAACTATGGCTACACCTTC	CASSVAGNYGYTF
NA	TRBJ1-1	TRBV7-2	NA	TGTGCCAGCAGCACAACAGCTAACATGAACACTGAAGCTTTCTTT	CASSTTANMNTEAFF